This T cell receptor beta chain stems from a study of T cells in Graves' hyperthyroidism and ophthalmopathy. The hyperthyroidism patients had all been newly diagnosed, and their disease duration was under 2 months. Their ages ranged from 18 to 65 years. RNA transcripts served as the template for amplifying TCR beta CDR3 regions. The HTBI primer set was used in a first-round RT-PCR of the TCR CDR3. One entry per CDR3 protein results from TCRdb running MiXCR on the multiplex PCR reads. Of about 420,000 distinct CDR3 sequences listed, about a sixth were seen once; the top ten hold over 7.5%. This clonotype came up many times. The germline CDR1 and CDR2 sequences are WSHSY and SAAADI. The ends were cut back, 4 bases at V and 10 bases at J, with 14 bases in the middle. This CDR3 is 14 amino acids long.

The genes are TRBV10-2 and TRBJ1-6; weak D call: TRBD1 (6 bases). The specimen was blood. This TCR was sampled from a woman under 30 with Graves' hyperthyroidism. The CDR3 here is CASSVLGAGSPLHF. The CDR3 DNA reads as TGCGCCAGCAGTGTGCTGGGGGCTGGGTCACCCCTCCACTTT.